These 15 T cell receptor beta chains were sequenced from one sample in a study of T-cell reconstitution after alpha-beta-depleted transplantation in children. Construction of the TCRbeta library involved unique molecular identifiers. Each CDR3 protein gets one entry after TCRdb re-called the PCR reads with MiXCR. This table has roughly 220,000 distinct CDR3 sequences, around 9.2% appearing once. Sequencing used PBMCs, mostly from graft donor cells, obtained 360 days after TCRalphabeta/CD19-depleted stem cell transplant. The receptors derive from a male patient aged 2-15 years who had a stem cell transplant for acute myeloid leukemia, so the T cells may come from the graft donor.

At least ten counts were recorded for this clonotype. The chain couples TRBV12-3 or TRBV12-4 to TRBJ2-4; D not resolved. Trimming pared 5 bases from V and 0 bases from J, leaving 8 bases between. The CDR3 consists of 14 residues. The CDR3 DNA follows: TGTGCCAGCAGTGGAAGGTTAGCCAAAAACATTCAGTACTTC. The encoded protein is CASSGRLAKNIQYF.

This clonotype was detected many times. This sequence joins TRBV20-1 and TRBJ2-3; D call uncertain. The CDR3 contains 11 residues. Looked up from germline, CDR1 is DFQATT and CDR2 is SNEGSKA (reference sequence). V was trimmed by 0 bases and J by 11 bases, leaving 9 bases between them. The CDR3 sequence is CSARDVSWQYF. The CDR3 DNA sequence: TGCAGTGCTAGAGATGTATCGTGGCAGTATTTT.

This clonotype was detected ten times or more. V and J are TRBV12-3 or TRBV12-4 and TRBJ2-1; 7 nucleotides match TRBD1. This CDR3 comprises 14 residues. Trimming removed 6 bases from V and 0 bases from J; junction bases left unmatched: 2. CDR3 in DNA: TGTGCCAGCAGGGGGACAGTCTCCTACAATGAGCAGTTCTTC. Translating it yields CASRGTVSYNEQFF.

This clonotype was seen at least ten times. The gene calls are TRBV20-1 and TRBJ2-5; TRBD2 is a possible D gene (6 bases). V lost 1 base to trimming and J lost 1 base, with 10 bases between them. Germline V gene lookup returns CDR1 DFQATT and CDR2 SNEGSKA (reference sequence). This CDR3 spans 14 amino acids. CDR3 in amino acids: CSARVSSAQETQYF. CDR3 bases: TGCAGTGCTAGAGTATCTAGCGCCCAAGAGACCCAGTACTTC.

This clonotype appeared many times. J is TRBJ1-2 and V is TRBV10-3, with 8 bases identical to TRBD1. Looked up from germline, CDR1 is ENHRY and CDR2 is SYGVKD. The length of the CDR3 is 15 residues. V lost 4 bases, J lost 6 bases, and 10 bases stayed unmatched. The CDR3 loop reads CAISGGQVPRDGYTF. CDR3 bases: TGTGCCATCAGTGGGGGACAGGTCCCAAGGGATGGCTACACCTTC.

This clonotype was recorded a few times. The genes are TRBV20-1 and TRBJ1-2, with 9 positions matching TRBD1. In germline, CDR1 is DFQATT, CDR2 SNEGSKA (reference sequence). This CDR3 is 12 amino acids long. V lost 3 bases, J lost 4 bases, and 0 bases stayed unmatched. Here the CDR3 reads CSARGQGYGYTF. DNA for the CDR3: TGCAGTGCTAGGGGACAGGGCTATGGCTACACCTTC.

This clonotype showed up many times. This chain joins TRBV4-3 and TRBJ2-7, with TRBD2 identical over 7 bases. The CDR3 is made up of 17 amino acids. Trimming removed 0 bases from V and 3 bases from J; junction bases left unmatched: 11. The germline CDR1 and CDR2 sequences are LGHNA and YSLEER. Here the CDR3 DNA reads TGCGCCAGCAGCCAAGATTGGGGTGGCGGGAGCCTCTACGAGCAGTACTTC. Amino acids: CASSQDWGGGSLYEQYF.

This clonotype was recorded a few times. V gene TRBV20-1 combines with J gene TRBJ1-4; no clear D gene. V dropped 1 base and J dropped 0 bases, with 9 bases sitting between them. Per germline, CDR1 DFQATT and CDR2 SNEGSKA (reference sequence). The CDR3 has 15 amino acids. CDR3 amino acids: CSARAYTSTNEKLFF. The CDR3 nucleotides read TGCAGTGCTAGAGCATACACCTCAACTAATGAAAAACTGTTTTTT.

This clonotype came up a few times. The rearrangement links TRBV10-3 to TRBJ2-1, with 12 nucleotides matching TRBD2. J was trimmed by 9 bases and V by 0 bases; bases with no gene match: 6. Germline values: CDR1 ENHRY, CDR2 SYGVKD. The CDR3 is 16 residues long. This CDR3 is CAISESVTSGSLEQFF. CDR3 coding DNA: TGTGCCATCAGTGAGTCTGTGACTAGCGGGAGCCTTGAGCAGTTCTTC.

The V call is TRBV11-2, the J call TRBJ1-5; D is uncertain. Germline CDR1 and CDR2: SGHAT and FQNNGV. V was pared by 5 bases and J by 1 base, with 12 bases between. This CDR3 region has 15 residues. The CDR3 DNA follows: TGTGCCAGCAGCCCAGGACGTCTCAGCAATCAGCCCCAGCATTTT. Encoded protein: CASSPGRLSNQPQHF.

This clonotype appeared a few times. V is TRBV29-1 and J is TRBJ2-1; D possibly corresponds to TRBD2 (7 bases). V was clipped by 7 bases and J by 4 bases, with 17 bases between them. The germline CDR1 and CDR2 sequences are SQVTM and ANQGSEA. This CDR3 is 14 amino acids long. CDR3 residues: CSAKGGAIYNEQFF. The CDR3 DNA follows: TGCAGCGCTAAGGGGGGGGCCATTTACAATGAGCAGTTCTTC.

This clonotype was seen repeatedly, ten times or more. The genes are TRBV9 and TRBJ2-1; the D gene could be TRBD1 or TRBD2 (6 bases each). The CDR3 consists of 18 residues. The ends were cut back, 1 base at V and 5 bases at J, with 22 bases in the middle. Germline V gene data show CDR1 as SGDLS and CDR2 as YYNGEE. The CDR3 is CASSVNPSSMGGHNEQFF. CDR3 nucleotide sequence: TGTGCCAGCAGCGTAAACCCCTCCTCTATGGGGGGCCACAATGAGCAGTTCTTC.

This clonotype was found many times. The rearrangement links TRBV9 to TRBJ2-1; D unresolved. Trimming cost V 0 bases and J 0 bases, with 7 bases left between them. The CDR3 is 15 amino acids. The germline V gene encodes CDR1 SGDLS and CDR2 YYNGEE. CDR3 sequence (DNA): TGTGCCAGCAGCGTAGGAAAGCGCTCCTACAATGAGCAGTTCTTC. It is translated as CASSVGKRSYNEQFF.

This clonotype was seen more than once but under ten times. The V call is TRBV6-5, the J call TRBJ2-7, with D perhaps being TRBD1 or TRBD2 (6 bases each). Germline CDR1 reads MNHEY; CDR2 reads SVGAGI. The CDR3 runs 12 residues. The V end lost 4 bases, the J end lost 7 bases, and 11 bases lay between the germline ends. The CDR3 loop reads CASSSQGGEQYF. Written as DNA, the CDR3 is TGTGCCAGCAGTTCGCAAGGGGGGGAGCAGTACTTC.

This clonotype was recorded at least ten times. The genes are TRBV7-9 and TRBJ2-1, with D unresolved. The V gene lost 6 bases and the J gene lost 7 bases, with 10 bases spanning the gap. The CDR3 spans 12 residues. Germline CDR1 is SEHNR and CDR2 is FQNEAQ (reference sequence). This CDR3 is CASSPAANEQFF. CDR3 DNA: TGTGCCAGCAGTCCGGCGGCGAATGAGCAGTTCTTC.